The 24 T cell receptor beta chains listed next were all sequenced from one sample in a study of T cells in Graves' hyperthyroidism and ophthalmopathy. TCR beta CDR3 regions were amplified from RNA transcripts. HTBI primers were employed in a first-round RT-PCR of the TCR CDR3. TCRdb analysed the multiplex PCR reads with MiXCR anew, one entry per CDR3 protein. The profile shows more than 350,000 distinct CDR3 sequences, 12% to 15% of them singletons. Sequencing was performed on blood. The receptor source for this set is a woman aged 55-69 years with Graves' ophthalmopathy.

In this sample, this clonotype turned up many times. The genes are TRBV3-1 and TRBJ1-1; D perhaps matches TRBD1 (6 bases). There are 15 residues in the CDR3. Germline CDR1 reads LGHDT; CDR2 reads YNNKEL (reference sequence). V was clipped by 1 base and J by 5 bases, with 14 bases between them. The CDR3 protein is CASSQVLTGRTEAFF. CDR3 coding DNA: TGTGCCAGCAGCCAAGTTCTTACAGGGCGAACTGAAGCTTTCTTT.

This clonotype was recorded many times. V usage is TRBV3-1 and J usage is TRBJ1-2; a weak D match, TRBD1 (5 bases). V shed 5 bases and J shed 6 bases, with 13 bases lying between them. CDR3 length equals 13 residues. Germline V lookup: CDR1 LGHDT, CDR2 YNNKEL (reference sequence). CDR3 DNA: TGTGCCAGCAGCGTCGGGGCCGCCGATGGCTACACCTTC. This encodes CASSVGAADGYTF.

This clonotype has a count of ten or more. The gene calls are TRBV7-8 and TRBJ2-7; D not resolved. This CDR3 is 13 amino acids long. Per the germline V gene, CDR1 is SGHVS and CDR2 is FQNEAQ. Trimming took off 4 bases at V and 6 bases at J, with 13 bases between the two ends. CDR3 sequence: CASSSSFLAEQYF. CDR3 sequence (DNA): TGTGCCAGCAGCTCCTCATTCCTGGCCGAGCAGTACTTC.

This clonotype was detected a few times. The V gene is TRBV5-6, the J gene TRBJ2-4; 7 bases line up with TRBD2. Trimming removed 5 bases from V and 0 bases from J; junction bases left unmatched: 5. CDR1 SGHDT and CDR2 YYEEEE come from the germline V gene. This CDR3 has 15 residues. In DNA, the CDR3 is TGTGCCAGCAGAAGACGACTAGCAGCCAAAAACATTCAGTACTTC. It codes for CASRRRLAAKNIQYF. The entire variable domain, with the rest obtained from reference TRBV5-6 and TRBJ2-4, is as follows: DAGVTQSPTHLIKTRGQQVTLRCSPKSGHDTVSWYQQALGQGPQFIFQYYEEEERQRGNFPDRFSGHQFPNYSSELNVNALLLGDSALYLCASRRRLAAKNIQYFGAGTRLSVL.

Comments on this clonotype: This may arise from a read error, as a much more abundant clone is one base away. This chain uses TRBV6-2 or TRBV6-3 with TRBJ2-5; 8 bases match TRBD2. V trimming: 6 bases; J trimming: 3 bases; junction bases outside the gene matches: 6. The CDR3 contains 14 residues. CDR1 and CDR2 (germline): MNHEY, SVGEGT. The CDR3 region is CASRTSVVEETQYF. The DNA of the CDR3 is TGTGCCAGCAGGACTAGCGTTGTAGAAGAGACCCAGTACTTC.

This clonotype was recorded at least ten times. The chain joins TRBV18 to TRBJ1-5; 7 bases are shared with TRBD1. Trimming removed 6 bases from V and 8 bases from J; junction bases left unmatched: 10. CDR1 and CDR2 (germline): KGHSH, LQKENI. The CDR3 spans 14 residues. CDR3 amino acids: CASSLRDRAEPQHF. CDR3 nucleotide sequence: TGTGCCAGCTCGCTCCGGGACAGAGCCGAGCCCCAGCATTTT.

This clonotype showed up many times. The chain joins TRBV7-3 to TRBJ1-1; TRBD1 matches 7 bases. The CDR3 loop spans 14 amino acids. Germline V gene sequence: CDR1 SGHTA, CDR2 FQGTGA. V lost 5 bases to trimming and J lost 1 base; unmatched junction nucleotides: 4. The CDR3: CASSRRDRNTEAFF. CDR3 DNA: TGTGCCAGCAGCCGTAGGGACAGGAACACTGAAGCTTTCTTT.

The V and J genes are TRBV3-1 and TRBJ2-7; 9 positions match TRBD1. Trimming at V came to 0 bases and at J to 5 bases, leaving 11 bases not matched to a gene. The CDR3 has 17 amino acids. Germline V gene sequence: CDR1 LGHDT, CDR2 YNNKEL (reference sequence). The CDR3: CASSQEGGGTGSNEQYF. In nucleotides, the CDR3 is TGTGCCAGCAGCCAAGAAGGCGGCGGGACAGGGAGCAACGAGCAGTACTTC.

This clonotype was observed at least ten times. The genes are TRBV12-3 or TRBV12-4 and TRBJ2-5; D perhaps matches TRBD2 (5 bases). The V gene lost 3 bases and the J gene lost 5 bases, with 16 bases spanning the gap. This CDR3 contains 15 residues. CDR3 sequence (DNA): TGTGCCAGCAGTTTGGGAAGGCCCCGAGGGGAGACCCAGTACTTC. Translation gives CASSLGRPRGETQYF.

This clonotype was seen at least ten times. This chain joins TRBV7-9 and TRBJ2-1, with 14 bases lining up with TRBD2. Trimming removed 5 bases from V and 7 bases from J; junction bases left unmatched: 16. Germline V gene data show CDR1 as SEHNR and CDR2 as FQNEAQ (reference sequence). CDR3 length equals 19 residues. The CDR3 loop reads CASSVGDPGLAGARNEQFF. Here the CDR3 DNA reads TGTGCCAGCAGCGTAGGGGATCCGGGACTAGCGGGAGCTAGGAATGAGCAGTTCTTC.

This clonotype came up many times. The chain carries TRBV10-3 and TRBJ2-1, with 7 bases aligning to TRBD2. The germline V gene has CDR1 ENHRY and CDR2 SYGVKD. CDR3 size: 17 residues. J was trimmed by 3 bases and V by 0 bases; bases with no gene match: 8. CDR3 sequence (DNA): TGTGCCATCAGTGAGTCGTTCGGCGGGGGTTACTACAATGAGCAGTTCTTC. This encodes CAISESFGGGYYNEQFF.

The V gene is TRBV24-1, the J gene TRBJ2-3, with 9 bases lining up with TRBD1. The V gene end was trimmed by 6 bases and the J gene end by 4 bases; junction bases not matched to a gene: 16. This CDR3 spans 18 amino acids. Germline V CDR1 and CDR2: KGHDR, SFDVKD. The CDR3 is CATSSPGTGWGGSDTQYF. The CDR3 DNA is TGTGCCACCAGTTCACCCGGGACAGGGTGGGGTGGGTCAGATACGCAGTATTTT.

This clonotype showed up just a few times. This rearrangement joins TRBV7-2 to TRBJ2-5; perhaps D is TRBD1 or TRBD2 (5 bases each). Germline V lookup: CDR1 SGHTA, CDR2 FQGNSA. The CDR3 covers 15 residues. Trimming cost V 5 bases and J 0 bases, with 13 bases left between them. The CDR3 nucleotides are TGTGCCAGCAGCAGCCCCGGGACCGACCAAGAGACCCAGTACTTC. Translated, it gives CASSSPGTDQETQYF.

The chain employs TRBV30 and TRBJ2-7; D might be TRBD1 or TRBD2, each matching 6 bases. Looked up from germline, CDR1 is GTSNPN and CDR2 is SVGIG (reference sequence). The CDR3 loop spans 15 amino acids. The ends were cut back, 5 bases at V and 2 bases at J, with 19 bases in the middle. Here the CDR3 reads CAWGSGGIAAYEQYF. The CDR3 bases are TGTGCCTGGGGATCCGGGGGCATAGCCGCCTACGAGCAGTACTTC.

This clonotype was seen ten or more times. V is TRBV27 and J is TRBJ2-3; D possibly corresponds to TRBD1 (6 bases). The CDR3 extends over 14 amino acids. The V and J ends lost 6 bases and 1 base respectively, with 11 bases between them. CDR1 MNHEY and CDR2 SMNVEV come from the germline V gene (reference sequence). CDR3 residues: CASRQGWGTDTQYF. The CDR3 DNA is TGTGCCAGCAGACAGGGTTGGGGCACAGATACGCAGTATTTT.

This clonotype showed up many times. This sequence joins TRBV20-1 and TRBJ2-7; maybe TRBD2 (6 bases). CDR3 size: 14 residues. Germline loops: CDR1 DFQATT, CDR2 SNEGSKA (reference sequence). V shed 6 bases and J shed 2 bases, with 17 bases lying between them. CDR3 sequence (DNA): TGCAGTGCCTTGGTTCCGGGACTTGCCTACGAGCAGTACTTC. Translated: CSALVPGLAYEQYF.

At least ten counts were recorded for this clonotype. The V call is TRBV11-2, the J call TRBJ2-5, with a tentative D call TRBD2 (6 bases). This CDR3 has 18 residues. Trimming shortened V by 4 bases and J by 0 bases, and 21 bases separated the two germline ends. CDR1 and CDR2 from the germline V gene are SGHAT and FQNNGV. The CDR3 DNA reads as TGTGCCAGCAGCTCCTCTGTTATGGCTAGCGACCACCAAGAGACCCAGTACTTC. This sequence encodes CASSSSVMASDHQETQYF.

In this sample, this clonotype turned up many times. J is TRBJ2-7 and V is TRBV28; a weak D match, TRBD1 (6 bases). V lost 6 bases to trimming and J lost 3 bases, with 18 bases between them. This CDR3 has 15 residues. Germline CDR1 is MDHEN and CDR2 is SYDVKM. CDR3 bases: TGTGCCAGCAGGGACTCATGGGGGCACGGCTACGAGCAGTACTTC. Translating it yields CASRDSWGHGYEQYF. Complete variable domain (other parts from reference TRBV28 and TRBJ2-7): DVKVTQSSRYLVKRTGEKVFLECVQDMDHENMFWYRQDPGLGLRLIYFSYDVKMKEKGDIPEGYSVSREKKERFSLILESASTNQTSMYLCASRDSWGHGYEQYFGPGTRLTVT.

This clonotype has just a few counts. This chain uses TRBV19 with TRBJ1-1; 9 bases are shared with TRBD1. Per germline, CDR1 LNHDA and CDR2 SQIVND (reference sequence). The CDR3 covers 15 residues. V trimming: 5 bases; J trimming: 5 bases; junction bases outside the gene matches: 9. CDR3 in amino acids: CASSPRDRVGTEAFF. CDR3 nucleotide sequence: TGTGCCAGTAGTCCCCGGGACAGGGTAGGAACTGAAGCTTTCTTT.

This sequence joins TRBV19 and TRBJ2-3; no clear D gene. V was pared by 7 bases and J by 4 bases, with 15 bases between. CDR1 is LNHDA and CDR2 is SQIVND in the germline V gene (reference sequence). CDR3 length equals 14 residues. The CDR3 DNA reads TGTGCCAGTATCCAGGCCCCGGGTTCAGATACGCAGTATTTT. Its protein product is CASIQAPGSDTQYF.

V and J are TRBV19 and TRBJ2-2; D is ambiguous. V was cut by 3 bases and J by 7 bases, with 6 bases left in between. This CDR3 has 12 amino acids. Germline lookup yields CDR1 LNHDA and CDR2 SQIVND (reference sequence). The CDR3 coding sequence is TGTGCCAGTAGTATGGTGATCGGGGAGCTGTTTTTT. This encodes CASSMVIGELFF.

The chain links TRBV20-1 to TRBJ2-1, with 7 bases identical to TRBD2. V trimming: 6 bases; J trimming: 7 bases; junction bases outside the gene matches: 15. CDR3 length: 15 residues. Germline V gene data show CDR1 as DFQATT and CDR2 as SNEGSKA (reference sequence). This CDR3 reads CSAITPETSINEQFF. The CDR3 nucleotides are TGCAGTGCCATAACGCCCGAGACTAGCATTAATGAGCAGTTCTTC.

This clonotype was detected ten times or more. The V gene is TRBV11-2, the J gene TRBJ2-1; 7 nucleotides align to TRBD2. V trimming: 1 base; J trimming: 0 bases; junction bases outside the gene matches: 3. This CDR3 has 16 residues. Germline-derived CDR1 and CDR2 are SGHAT and FQNNGV. The CDR3 is CASSLGSGPSYNEQFF. The CDR3 DNA is TGTGCCAGCAGCTTAGGTAGCGGGCCCTCCTACAATGAGCAGTTCTTC.

This clonotype was seen only once. The J gene is TRBJ2-3, the V gene TRBV7-2; 8 bases match TRBD2. The CDR3 length is 15 residues. Germline V CDR1 and CDR2: SGHTA, FQGNSA. V was pared by 5 bases and J by 3 bases, with 7 bases of the junction left unmatched. The CDR3 bases are TGTGCCAGCAGCCCCCTTGGCGGGAGGACAGATACGCAGTATTTT. Its translation is CASSPLGGRTDTQYF.